The T cell receptor (beta chain) under discussion was sequenced for a study of early T cells in non-severe SARS-CoV-2 infection. This clonotype occurred a few times. At one boundary the junction diverges from the germline segment, which might be a read error. MiXCR, run by TCRdb on the 5' RACE reads, gives a single entry per CDR3 protein. The sample yields approximately 56,000 distinct CDR3 sequences, approximately 10% seen once. CDR3 length equals 13 residues. CDR1 and CDR2 (germline): LGHNA, YSLEER. The sequence was obtained from an adult who was a healthcare worker with PCR-confirmed SARS-CoV-2 infection or an uninfected control (not recorded which). The material sequenced was whole blood. This chain connects TRBV4-3 to TRBJ1-6; D call uncertain. CDR3 DNA: TGCGCCAGCAGGGGCTCCTATAATTCACCCCTCCATTTT. Translation gives CASRGSYNSPLHF.